A single sample is the source of the 31 T cell receptor beta chains below, sequenced in a study of T cell repertoires in cytomegalovirus infection. MiXCR was run by TCRdb on the reads, yielding one entry per CDR3 protein. The sample has approximately 400,000 distinct CDR3 sequences; 31% are singletons. Sequenced: PBMCs. All receptors come from a human donor in good health (CMV status not recorded). Some clones in this sample may be carry-over from other donors' samples.

This clonotype was recorded many times. The V gene is TRBV7-2, the J gene TRBJ1-3, with D maybe TRBD1 (5 bases). Germline assignment: CDR1 SGHTA and CDR2 FQGNSA. This CDR3 comprises 15 residues. V gave up 1 base and J gave up 2 bases, with 9 bases separating them. The CDR3 spells CASSLELGAGNTIYF. The CDR3 DNA sequence: TGTGCCAGCAGCTTAGAGTTGGGGGCTGGAAACACCATATATTTT.

The chain couples TRBV9 to TRBJ1-6, with D possibly being TRBD1 (6 bases). This CDR3 contains 14 residues. Germline V lookup: CDR1 SGDLS, CDR2 YYNGEE. V was pared by 1 base and J by 6 bases, with 8 bases between. The CDR3 region is CASSVKQGNSPLHF. The CDR3 coding sequence is TGTGCCAGCAGCGTAAAACAGGGTAATTCACCCCTCCACTTT.

This clonotype was observed a few times. The rearrangement links TRBV14 to TRBJ1-2, with D maybe TRBD1 (6 bases). The germline gives CDR1 SGHDN, CDR2 FVKESK. V gave up 4 bases and J gave up 0 bases, with 18 bases separating them. This CDR3 region has 17 residues. CDR3 residues: CASSRIRGTRTNYGYTF. CDR3 sequence (DNA): TGTGCCAGCAGCCGCATCCGGGGGACACGGACTAACTATGGCTACACCTTC.

This clonotype was observed a few times. The V call is TRBV5-5, the J call TRBJ2-7; TRBD1 might be the D (6 bases). This CDR3 has 14 residues. Trimming removed 0 bases at V and 4 bases at J, with 11 bases between. The germline CDR1 and CDR2 sequences are SGHKS and YYEKEE (reference sequence). The CDR3 sequence is CASSLEGESYEQYF. The CDR3 bases are TGTGCCAGCAGCTTGGAGGGGGAAAGTTACGAGCAGTACTTC.

The rearrangement joins TRBV3-1 to TRBJ1-4; a weak D match, TRBD1 (5 bases). CDR3 length: 13 residues. The germline V gene encodes CDR1 LGHDT and CDR2 YNNKEL (reference sequence). V dropped 2 bases and J dropped 13 bases, with 14 bases sitting between them. The chain's CDR3 is CASSQTSAGGLFF. DNA of the CDR3: TGTGCCAGCAGCCAAACAAGCGCGGGGGGACTGTTTTTT.

This clonotype was recorded a few times. The J gene is TRBJ1-2, the V gene TRBV5-1; D uncertain. Germline V gives CDR1 SGHRS, CDR2 YFSETQ. The length of the CDR3 is 14 residues. Trimming removed 7 bases at V and 5 bases at J, with 18 bases between. CDR3 amino acids: CASRSPGETYGYTF. The CDR3 coding sequence is TGCGCCAGCCGATCGCCAGGAGAGACGTATGGCTACACCTTC.

The table lists this clonotype with a few counts. The V gene is TRBV4-2, the J gene TRBJ1-1; D gene ambiguous. CDR1 LGHNA and CDR2 YNFKEQ come from the germline V gene. The CDR3 length is 14 residues. Trimming stripped 0 bases from V and 2 bases from J, with 7 bases between. CDR3 DNA: TGTGCCAGCAGCCAAGATTCGAAAAACACTGAAGCTTTCTTT. Amino acid sequence: CASSQDSKNTEAFF.

The chain uses TRBV7-9 and TRBJ2-6; D could derive from TRBD1 or TRBD2 (5 bases each). The V end was cut by 1 base, the J end by 2 bases, with 21 bases between. CDR1 and CDR2 from the germline V gene are SEHNR and FQNEAQ (reference sequence). The CDR3 covers 20 residues. CDR3 in amino acids: CASSLGFEGNLRAGANVLTF. The CDR3 coding sequence is TGTGCCAGCAGCTTAGGTTTTGAGGGGAATCTTCGGGCTGGGGCCAACGTCCTGACTTTC.

In this sample, this clonotype turned up many times. This rearrangement joins TRBV7-9 to TRBJ2-2; a weak D match, TRBD2 (5 bases). There are 16 residues in the CDR3. The V gene lost 5 bases and the J gene lost 0 bases, with 13 bases spanning the gap. Germline V CDR1 and CDR2: SEHNR, FQNEAQ (reference sequence). The chain's CDR3 is CASSHWTGSNTGELFF. CDR3 nucleotides: TGTGCCAGCAGCCACTGGACGGGGTCGAACACCGGGGAGCTGTTTTTT.

This clonotype was seen many times. The genes are TRBV7-2 and TRBJ1-2, with TRBD1 matching over 7 bases. The CDR3 is 14 residues long. Germline CDR1 and CDR2: SGHTA and FQGNSA. The ends lost 5 bases at V and 4 bases at J; junction bases unmatched: 7. This CDR3 reads CASSNRGQGYGYTF. In DNA, the CDR3 is TGTGCCAGCAGCAATAGGGGGCAAGGCTATGGCTACACCTTC. Based on the CDR3 plus reference TRBV7-2 and TRBJ1-2, the full variable domain is GAGVSQSPSNKVTEKGKDVELRCDPISGHTALYWYRQSLGQGLEFLIYFQGNSAPDKSGLPSDRFSAERTGGSVSTLTIQRTQQEDSAVYLCASSNRGQGYGYTFGSGTRLTVV.

This clonotype was seen more than once but under ten times. The J gene is TRBJ2-2, the V gene TRBV11-3, with D unresolved. In germline, CDR1 is SGHNT, CDR2 YENEEA. The CDR3 covers 15 residues. Trimming took 2 bases from V and 6 from J, leaving 13 bases between them. The CDR3 here is CASSLRRSGAGELFF. Here the CDR3 DNA reads TGTGCCAGCAGCTTACGTCGATCTGGAGCCGGGGAGCTGTTTTTT.

As to this clonotype: The junction differs from germline at one of its ends, possibly a read error. This chain joins TRBV7-6 and TRBJ2-1; 7 bases line up with TRBD1. The CDR3 spans 14 residues. In germline, CDR1 is SGHVS, CDR2 FNYEAQ. The CDR3 bases are TGTGCTAGCAGCCTGGGACAGAATGACAATGAGCAGTTCTTC. Translating gives CASSLGQNDNEQFF.

This clonotype appeared a few times. The gene calls are TRBV11-2 and TRBJ2-1; possibly TRBD1 for D (5 bases). The V gene's germline CDR1 is SGHAT and CDR2 FQNNGV. Deletions cut 1 base from V and 5 bases from J, with 15 bases between. The CDR3 is 16 residues long. Written as DNA, the CDR3 is TGTGCCAGCAGCTTAGTTGGGTGGGGCCGAGACAATGAGCAGTTCTTC. This translates into CASSLVGWGRDNEQFF.

This clonotype was recorded many times. The CDR3 reads CASSVRSRGSSYNEQFF. CDR3 DNA: TGTGCCAGCAGCGTACGCTCCCGGGGTAGCTCCTACAATGAGCAGTTCTTC. The chain joins TRBV7-6 to TRBJ2-1, with D perhaps matching TRBD2 (5 bases). The CDR3 is made up of 17 amino acids. Germline lookup yields CDR1 SGHVS and CDR2 FNYEAQ. Trimming pared 5 bases from V and 0 bases from J, leaving 17 bases between.

V is TRBV28 and J is TRBJ2-7; D unclear. CDR3 length: 15 amino acids. The germline CDR1 and CDR2 sequences are MDHEN and SYDVKM. Trimming stripped 3 bases from V and 0 bases from J, with 12 bases between. CDR3 bases: TGTGCCAGCAGTTTGGGCGGAACCGTCTCCTACGAGCAGTACTTC. This sequence encodes CASSLGGTVSYEQYF.

V usage is TRBV12-3 or TRBV12-4 and J usage is TRBJ1-1; 9 bases are a match to TRBD1. V was pared by 6 bases and J by 4 bases, with 6 bases of the junction left unmatched. The CDR3 has 14 residues. The CDR3 coding sequence is TGTGCCAGCAGCCGGGACAGGGTTTTCACTGAAGCTTTCTTT. It yields the protein CASSRDRVFTEAFF.

The chain combines TRBV20-1 with TRBJ1-1; 8 bases align to TRBD1. Germline CDR1 reads DFQATT; CDR2 reads SNEGSKA (reference sequence). V lost 2 bases and J lost 0; bases outside the gene matches: 5. The length of the CDR3 is 15 residues. The CDR3 loop is CSARNTGQVNTEAFF. CDR3 nucleotide sequence: TGCAGTGCTAGAAATACGGGACAGGTGAACACTGAAGCTTTCTTT.

This clonotype appeared a few times. The chain recombines TRBV7-9 with TRBJ2-1; no clear D gene. Trimming took 8 bases from V and 9 from J, leaving 23 bases between them. CDR3 length: 15 residues. Germline loops: CDR1 SEHNR, CDR2 FQNEAQ (reference sequence). The DNA of the CDR3 is TGTGCCAGCTCCCACCGCGACAAAGGGTTGCTTGAGCAGTTCTTC. Its protein product is CASSHRDKGLLEQFF.

This CDR3 is CASRHGLGGGSDEQFF. CDR3 bases: TGTGCCAGCAGACACGGACTGGGCGGGGGGTCGGATGAGCAGTTCTTC. The rearrangement links TRBV6-2 or TRBV6-3 to TRBJ2-1, with 8 positions matching TRBD2. The ends lost 6 bases at V and 8 bases at J; junction bases unmatched: 15. The CDR3 loop spans 16 amino acids. Per the germline V gene, CDR1 is MNHEY and CDR2 is SVGEGT.

The sample holds a few counts of this clonotype. The rearrangement joins TRBV7-2 to TRBJ2-3; tentative D call: TRBD2 (6 bases). Germline V gene sequence: CDR1 SGHTA, CDR2 FQGNSA. V was pared by 2 bases and J by 7 bases, with 19 bases between. The CDR3 consists of 16 residues. The chain's CDR3 is CASSLSGERPTYTQYF. Here the CDR3 DNA reads TGTGCCAGCAGCTTATCGGGGGAGAGACCCACGTATACGCAGTATTTT.

This clonotype was detected a few times. The V and J genes are TRBV6-2 or TRBV6-3 and TRBJ2-3; unclear D gene. V dropped 4 bases and J dropped 2 bases, with 10 bases sitting between them. The CDR3 extends over 14 amino acids. Germline V gene lookup returns CDR1 MNHEY and CDR2 SVGEGT. CDR3 in amino acids: CASSLLGTTDTQYF. As DNA, the CDR3 is TGTGCCAGCAGTTTACTCGGAACCACAGATACGCAGTATTTT.

V and J are TRBV11-2 and TRBJ2-2; 9 positions match TRBD1. This CDR3 is 17 amino acids long. The ends lost 0 bases at V and 2 bases at J; junction bases unmatched: 4. CDR1 is SGHAT, CDR2 FQNNGV, per germline. CDR3 sequence: CASSLEGTGTNTGELFF. CDR3 bases: TGTGCCAGCAGCTTAGAGGGGACAGGGACTAACACCGGGGAGCTGTTTTTT.

With regard to this clonotype: Sequence at one end of the junction differs from germline and may be a read error. In DNA, the CDR3 is TGTGACAGCACTAGAGCGGGGAGCTCCTACAATGAGCAGTTCTTC. It translates to CDSTRAGSSYNEQFF. This rearrangement joins TRBV6-1 to TRBJ2-1; 7 nucleotides line up with TRBD2. Germline V gives CDR1 MNHNS, CDR2 SASEGT. This CDR3 comprises 15 residues.

The V and J genes are TRBV4-1 and TRBJ1-2; D not certain. In germline, CDR1 is MGHRA, CDR2 YSYEKL. The CDR3 sequence is 14 residues long. V was trimmed by 4 bases and J by 4 bases, leaving 13 bases between them. The CDR3 sequence is CASSPSGESYGYTF. Here the CDR3 DNA reads TGCGCCAGCAGCCCATCCGGGGAGTCCTATGGCTACACCTTC.

The chain carries TRBV10-3 and TRBJ2-1, with 8 bases matching TRBD1. Unmatched junction bases numbered 16, after V lost 8 bases and J lost 10 bases. Germline loops: CDR1 ENHRY, CDR2 SYGVKD. The length of the CDR3 is 15 residues. The CDR3 reads CAISTDRDLSGEQFF. In DNA, the CDR3 is TGTGCCATCTCCACGGACAGGGATCTTTCGGGCGAGCAGTTCTTC.

This clonotype has a single count. The missing conserved phenylalanine or tryptophan at the end of this CDR3 makes a read error likely. Because the CDR3's place on the DNA is in doubt, the DNA is left out and the CDR3 is given as listed by TCRdb. This rearrangement joins TRBV7-9 to TRBJ2-5; whether TRBD1, the table's D call, matches the DNA was not checked. The CDR3 contains 13 residues when both ends are counted. Germline CDR1 is SEHNR and CDR2 is FQNEAQ (reference sequence). CDR3 residues: CASSLASLDTHYL.

The J gene is TRBJ1-1, the V gene TRBV5-4; D perhaps matches TRBD1 (5 bases). Germline CDR1 reads SGHNT; CDR2 reads YYREEE (reference sequence). V lost 6 bases and J 4 bases, leaving 13 bases between the germline ends. CDR3 length equals 13 residues. DNA of the CDR3: TGTGCCAGCAACCCCGCCGGGGGCACTGAAGCTTTCTTT. It specifies CASNPAGGTEAFF. Supplemented by reference TRBV5-4 and TRBJ1-1, the full variable domain reads ETGVTQSPTHLIKTRGQQVTLRCSSQSGHNTVSWYQQALGQGPQFIFQYYREEENGRGNFPPRFSGLQFPNYSSELNVNALELDDSALYLCASNPAGGTEAFFGQGTRLTVV.

Note on this clonotype: At one end the junction does not follow the germline gene, possibly because of a read error. The chain uses TRBV20-1 and TRBJ1-1, with 8 bases lining up with TRBD1. CDR1 and CDR2 (germline): DFQATT, SNEGSKA (reference sequence). CDR3 size: 16 residues. CDR3 loop: CSSSTGTGRRGTEAFF. DNA of the CDR3: TGCAGTTCTAGTACCGGGACAGGTCGCCGGGGGACTGAAGCTTTCTTT.

This clonotype came up a few times. The chain recombines TRBV12-3 or TRBV12-4 with TRBJ2-1, with D maybe TRBD2 (7 bases). V was clipped by 7 bases and J by 9 bases, with 19 bases between them. The CDR3 is 14 amino acids. DNA of the CDR3: TGTGCCAGCACCCAGGGGCGGGGGAGGGGTGAGCAGTTCTTC. Amino acid sequence: CASTQGRGRGEQFF.

The chain links TRBV7-9 to TRBJ2-5; TRBD1 matches 7 bases. Trimming removed 2 bases from V and 3 bases from J; junction bases left unmatched: 3. This CDR3 spans 14 amino acids. Germline V lookup: CDR1 SEHNR, CDR2 FQNEAQ (reference sequence). The CDR3 reads CASSLLGTEETQYF. The CDR3 DNA reads TGTGCCAGCAGCTTACTCGGGACAGAAGAGACCCAGTACTTC.

Ten or more counts support this clonotype. The chain joins TRBV11-2 to TRBJ1-1; TRBD1 matches 8 bases. This CDR3 region has 16 residues. V shed 5 bases and J 1 base; nucleotides not matched to a gene: 9. CDR1 SGHAT and CDR2 FQNNGV come from the germline V gene. Here the CDR3 DNA reads TGTGCCAGCAGCGAACAGGGGGGAAAAAGGAACACTGAAGCTTTCTTT. Residues: CASSEQGGKRNTEAFF.